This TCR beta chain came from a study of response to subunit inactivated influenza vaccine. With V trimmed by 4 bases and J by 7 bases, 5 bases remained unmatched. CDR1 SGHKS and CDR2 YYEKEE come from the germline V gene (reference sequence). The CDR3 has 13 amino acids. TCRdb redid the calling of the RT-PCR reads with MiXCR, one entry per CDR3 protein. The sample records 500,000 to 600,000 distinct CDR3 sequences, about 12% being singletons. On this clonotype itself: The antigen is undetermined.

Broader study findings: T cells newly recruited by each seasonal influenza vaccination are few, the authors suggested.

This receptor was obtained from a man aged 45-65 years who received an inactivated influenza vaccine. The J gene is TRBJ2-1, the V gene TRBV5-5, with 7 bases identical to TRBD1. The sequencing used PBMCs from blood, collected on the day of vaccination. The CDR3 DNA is TGTGCCAGCAGCAGCGCAGGGGGAAATGAGCAGTTCTTC. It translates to CASSSAGGNEQFF.